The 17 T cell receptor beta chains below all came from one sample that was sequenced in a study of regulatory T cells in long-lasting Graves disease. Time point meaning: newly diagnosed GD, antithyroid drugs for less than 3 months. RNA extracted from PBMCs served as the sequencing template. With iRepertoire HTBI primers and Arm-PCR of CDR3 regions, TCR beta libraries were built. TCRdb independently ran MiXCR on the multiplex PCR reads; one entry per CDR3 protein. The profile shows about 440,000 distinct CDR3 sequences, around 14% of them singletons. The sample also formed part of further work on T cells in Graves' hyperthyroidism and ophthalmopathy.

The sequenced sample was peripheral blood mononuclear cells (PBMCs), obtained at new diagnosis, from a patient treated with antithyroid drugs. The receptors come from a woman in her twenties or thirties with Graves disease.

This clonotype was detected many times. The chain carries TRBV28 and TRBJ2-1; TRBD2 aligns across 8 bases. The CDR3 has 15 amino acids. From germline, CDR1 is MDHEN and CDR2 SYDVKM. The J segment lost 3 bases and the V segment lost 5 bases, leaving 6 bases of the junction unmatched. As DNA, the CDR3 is TGTGCCAGCAGTCCCGGGACTAGTTACTACAATGAGCAGTTCTTC. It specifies CASSPGTSYYNEQFF.

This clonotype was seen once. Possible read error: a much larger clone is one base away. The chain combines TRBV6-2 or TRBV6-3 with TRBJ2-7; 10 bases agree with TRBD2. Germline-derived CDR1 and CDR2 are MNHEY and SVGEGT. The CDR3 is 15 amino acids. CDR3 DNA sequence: TGCGCCAGCAGCGATCCGGGACTAGCGCTCAATGAGCAGTACTTC. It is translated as CASSDPGLALNEQYF.

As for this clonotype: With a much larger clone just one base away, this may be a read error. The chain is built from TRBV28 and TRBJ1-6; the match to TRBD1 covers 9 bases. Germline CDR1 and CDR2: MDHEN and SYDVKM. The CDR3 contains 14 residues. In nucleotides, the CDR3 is TGTGCCAGCGGTTTCCGGGACAGGGACTCACCCCTCCACTTT. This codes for CASGFRDRDSPLHF.

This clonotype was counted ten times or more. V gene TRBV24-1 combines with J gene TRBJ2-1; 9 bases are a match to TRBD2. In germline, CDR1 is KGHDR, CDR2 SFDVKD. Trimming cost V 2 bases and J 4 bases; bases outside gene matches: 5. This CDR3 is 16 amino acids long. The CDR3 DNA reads TGTGCCACCAGTGATTGGGGACTAGCAGATTACAATGAGCAGTTCTTC. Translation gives CATSDWGLADYNEQFF.

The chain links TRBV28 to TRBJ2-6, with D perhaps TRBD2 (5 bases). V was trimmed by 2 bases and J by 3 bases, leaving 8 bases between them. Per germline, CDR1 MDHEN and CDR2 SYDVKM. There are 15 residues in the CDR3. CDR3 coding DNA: TGTGCCAGCAGTTTACAGAGCGGTGGGGCCAACGTCCTGACTTTC. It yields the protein CASSLQSGGANVLTF.

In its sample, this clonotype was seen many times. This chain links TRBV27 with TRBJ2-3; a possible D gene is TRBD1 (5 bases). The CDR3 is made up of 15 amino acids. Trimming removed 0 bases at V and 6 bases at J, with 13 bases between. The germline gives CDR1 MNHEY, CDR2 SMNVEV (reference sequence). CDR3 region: CASSLSYRGADTQYF. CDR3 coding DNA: TGTGCCAGCAGTTTATCTTATAGGGGTGCTGATACGCAGTATTTT.

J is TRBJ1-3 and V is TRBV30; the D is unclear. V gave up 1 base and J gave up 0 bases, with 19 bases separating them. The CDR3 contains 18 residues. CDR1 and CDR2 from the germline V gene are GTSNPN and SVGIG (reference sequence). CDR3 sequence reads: CAWSAIRLGSRSGNTIYF. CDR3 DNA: TGTGCCTGGAGTGCTATTCGGTTGGGCAGTCGCTCTGGAAACACCATATATTTT.

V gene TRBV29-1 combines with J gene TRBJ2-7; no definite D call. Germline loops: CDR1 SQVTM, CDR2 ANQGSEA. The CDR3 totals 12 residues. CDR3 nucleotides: TGCAGTGTACCTATGTCTGACGGCGAGCAGTACTTC. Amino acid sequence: CSVPMSDGEQYF.

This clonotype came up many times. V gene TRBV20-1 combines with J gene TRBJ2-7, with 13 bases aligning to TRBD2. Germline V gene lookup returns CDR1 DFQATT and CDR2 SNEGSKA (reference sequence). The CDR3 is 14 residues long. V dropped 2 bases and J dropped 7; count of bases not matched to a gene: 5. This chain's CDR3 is CSARSGLAGEEQYF. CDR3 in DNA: TGCAGTGCTAGATCAGGACTAGCGGGAGAAGAGCAGTACTTC.

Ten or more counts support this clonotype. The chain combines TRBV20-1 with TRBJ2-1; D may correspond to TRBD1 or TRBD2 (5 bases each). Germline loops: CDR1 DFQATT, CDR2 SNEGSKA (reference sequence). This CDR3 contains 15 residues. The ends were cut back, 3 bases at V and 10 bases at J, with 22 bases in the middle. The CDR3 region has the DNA TGCAGTGCTAGCCAGGGTGCTAGCCCGCAGGGAGAGCAGTTCTTC. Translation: CSASQGASPQGEQFF.

In nucleotides, the CDR3 is TGTGCCAGCAGTGGAACCACAGGGATGAACACTGAAGCTTTCTTT. This translates into CASSGTTGMNTEAFF. This chain uses TRBV12-3 or TRBV12-4 with TRBJ1-1; TRBD1 might be the D (6 bases). The CDR3 runs 15 residues. Trimming took off 5 bases at V and 0 bases at J, with 13 bases between the two ends.

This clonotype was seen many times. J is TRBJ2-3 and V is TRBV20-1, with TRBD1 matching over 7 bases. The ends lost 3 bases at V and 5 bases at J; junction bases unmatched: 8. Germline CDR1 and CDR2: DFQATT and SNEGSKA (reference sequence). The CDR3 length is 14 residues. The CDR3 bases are TGCAGTGCTAGCGGACCCGGGACAGAAGATACGCAGTATTTT. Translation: CSASGPGTEDTQYF.

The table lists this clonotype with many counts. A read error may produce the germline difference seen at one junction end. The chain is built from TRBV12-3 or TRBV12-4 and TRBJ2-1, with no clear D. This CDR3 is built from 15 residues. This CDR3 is CASSLGGSSYNEQFF. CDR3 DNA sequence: TGTGCCAGCAGCTTAGGTGGCAGCTCCTACAATGAGCAGTTCTTC.

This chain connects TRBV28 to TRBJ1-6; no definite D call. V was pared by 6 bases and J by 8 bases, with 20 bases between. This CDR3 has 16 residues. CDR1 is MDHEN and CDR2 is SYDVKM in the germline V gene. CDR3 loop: CASREGPDLTYSPLHF. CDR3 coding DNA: TGTGCCAGCAGGGAAGGTCCTGACTTAACATATTCACCCCTCCACTTT. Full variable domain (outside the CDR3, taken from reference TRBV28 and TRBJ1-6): DVKVTQSSRYLVKRTGEKVFLECVQDMDHENMFWYRQDPGLGLRLIYFSYDVKMKEKGDIPEGYSVSREKKERFSLILESASTNQTSMYLCASREGPDLTYSPLHFGNGTRLTVT.

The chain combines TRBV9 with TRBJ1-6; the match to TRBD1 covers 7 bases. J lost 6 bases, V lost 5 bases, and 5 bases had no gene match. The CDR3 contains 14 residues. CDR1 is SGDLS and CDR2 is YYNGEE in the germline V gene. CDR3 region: CASSARGVNSPLHF. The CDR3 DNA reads TGTGCCAGCAGTGCCAGGGGGGTTAATTCACCCCTCCACTTT.

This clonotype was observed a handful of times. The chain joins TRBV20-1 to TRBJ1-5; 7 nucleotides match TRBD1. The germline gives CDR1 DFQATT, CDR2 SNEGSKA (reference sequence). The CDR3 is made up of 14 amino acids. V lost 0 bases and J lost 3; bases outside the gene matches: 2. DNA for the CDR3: TGCAGTGCTAGAGAGGGACAGTTCAATCAGCCCCAGCATTTT. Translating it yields CSAREGQFNQPQHF.

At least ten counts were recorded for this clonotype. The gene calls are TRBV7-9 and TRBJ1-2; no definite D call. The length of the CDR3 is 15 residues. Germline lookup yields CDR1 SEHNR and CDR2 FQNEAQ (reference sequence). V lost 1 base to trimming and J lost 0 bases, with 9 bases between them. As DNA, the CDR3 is TGTGCCAGCAGCTTAGGCCCAGGTTCTAACTATGGCTACACCTTC. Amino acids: CASSLGPGSNYGYTF.